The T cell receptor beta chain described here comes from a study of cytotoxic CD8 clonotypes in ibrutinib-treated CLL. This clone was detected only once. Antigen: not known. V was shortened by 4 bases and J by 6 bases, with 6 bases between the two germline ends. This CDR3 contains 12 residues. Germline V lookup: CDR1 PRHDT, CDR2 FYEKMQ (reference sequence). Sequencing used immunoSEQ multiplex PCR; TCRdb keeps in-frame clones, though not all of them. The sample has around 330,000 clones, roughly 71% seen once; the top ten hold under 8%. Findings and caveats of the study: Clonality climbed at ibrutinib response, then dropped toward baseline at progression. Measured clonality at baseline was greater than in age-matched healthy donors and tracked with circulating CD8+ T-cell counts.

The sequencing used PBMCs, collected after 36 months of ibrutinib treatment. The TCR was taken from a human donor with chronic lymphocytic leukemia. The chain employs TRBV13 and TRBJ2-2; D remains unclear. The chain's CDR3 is CASSSFPGELFF. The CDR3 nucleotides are TGTGCCAGCAGCTCCTTCCCCGGGGAGCTGTTTTTT.